This record covers a single T cell receptor (beta chain). The entry originates in a study of ipilimumab plus nivolumab after autologous stem cell transplantation. The data were produced by immunoSEQ multiplex PCR, yet TCRdb's version contains in-frame clones alone and is incomplete. The sample has some 40,000 clones; 90% to 95% are singletons. The CDR3 length is 16 residues. CDR1 is SGHTA, CDR2 FQGNSA, per germline. V dropped 2 bases and J dropped 2 bases, with 13 bases sitting between them. The clonotype comes from a male donor with multiple myeloma. Material: PBMCs, obtained in a trial of ipilimumab plus nivolumab as post-transplant consolidation. The chain uses TRBV7-2 and TRBJ1-3, with D possibly TRBD1 on 5 matching bases. The CDR3 sequence is CASSLLQGLAGNTIYF. In DNA form, the CDR3 reads TGTGCCAGCAGCTTATTGCAGGGTTTAGCTGGAAACACCATATATTTT. Supplemented by reference TRBV7-2 and TRBJ1-3, the full variable domain reads GAGVSQSPSNKVTEKGKDVELRCDPISGHTALYWYRQSLGQGLEFLIYFQGNSAPDKSGLPSDRFSAERTGGSVSTLTIQRTQQEDSAVYLCASSLLQGLAGNTIYFGEGSWLTVV.